This T cell receptor (beta chain) was obtained from a study of cytomegalovirus exposure and HLA in healthy donors. Whole-study findings and limits: Cytomegalovirus status was reportedly diagnosed by the classifier with high sensitivity and specificity. Rarity characterized most TCR sequences, yet some public TCRs appeared in many donors. The listing of 160 or so TCR beta chains classed them as cytomegalovirus-associated.

The CDR3 loop spans 13 amino acids. J gave up 6 bases and V 3 bases, and 2 bases lay outside the gene matches. The germline gives CDR1 MNHEY, CDR2 SMNVEV (reference sequence). Details on this clone: What it binds is not known.

TCRdb's copy holds only in-frame clones and misses some; the assay was immunoSEQ multiplex PCR. The data contain under 200,000 clones, around 85% of them singletons. The chain joins TRBV27 to TRBJ2-1; TRBD2 aligns across 7 bases. This clonotype was sampled from a woman younger than 45 in good health and CMV-seronegative. What was sequenced was PBMCs. The CDR3 region is CASSFGGSNEQFF. The DNA of the CDR3 is TGTGCCAGCAGTTTCGGCGGGAGCAATGAGCAGTTCTTC.